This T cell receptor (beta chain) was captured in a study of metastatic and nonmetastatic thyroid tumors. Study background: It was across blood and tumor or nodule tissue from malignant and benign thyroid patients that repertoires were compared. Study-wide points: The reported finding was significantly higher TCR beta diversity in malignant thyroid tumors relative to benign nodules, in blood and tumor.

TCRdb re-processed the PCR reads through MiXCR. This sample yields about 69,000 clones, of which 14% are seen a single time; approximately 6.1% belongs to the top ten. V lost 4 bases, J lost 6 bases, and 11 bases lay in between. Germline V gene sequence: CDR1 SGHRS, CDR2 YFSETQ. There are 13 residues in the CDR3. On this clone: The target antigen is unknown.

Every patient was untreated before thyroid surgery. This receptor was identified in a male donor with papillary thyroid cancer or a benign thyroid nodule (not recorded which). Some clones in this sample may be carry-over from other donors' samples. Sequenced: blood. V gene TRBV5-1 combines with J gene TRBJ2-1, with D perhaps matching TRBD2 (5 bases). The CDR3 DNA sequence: TGCGCCAGCAGCACCGACGGACTCAATGAGCAGTTCTTC. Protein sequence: CASSTDGLNEQFF.